The clone carrying this TCR beta chain was seen only a few times. Its specificity is not known. Expressed TCRB transcripts got sequenced, as all isolated RNA was reverse transcribed. Some 3.6 million reads on average were seen across naive, central memory and regulatory T cell samples. Measured with immunoSEQ multiplex PCR; TCRdb has only the in-frame clones, and not every one. The table shows 300,000 or so clones, with 13% to 15% occurring only once. The data stem from a study of beta chain features in type 1 diabetes. Study-wide findings and caveats: Shorter TCRB CDR3s, moderately but significantly so, marked every one of the four CD4+ subsets in Type 1 diabetes patients. In the patient group, naive, central memory and Treg TCRB repertoires seemed more alike than in the healthy donor group. An over-representation of cells with high TCR expression could result from cDNA sequencing.

This sequence originates from a man aged 25 to 40 with type 1 diabetes. Sequenced material: naive CD4+ T cells from blood.

CDR3 nucleotides: TGTGCCAGCAGCCAGGCACAGGAGAGCTCCTACGAGCAGTACTTC. Protein: CASSQAQESSYEQYF. The chain employs TRBV4-2 and TRBJ2-7, with a possible D match to TRBD1 (5 bases). Germline lookup yields CDR1 LGHNA and CDR2 YNFKEQ. The CDR3 runs 15 residues. Trimming removed 3 bases from V and 0 bases from J, with 12 bases in between.